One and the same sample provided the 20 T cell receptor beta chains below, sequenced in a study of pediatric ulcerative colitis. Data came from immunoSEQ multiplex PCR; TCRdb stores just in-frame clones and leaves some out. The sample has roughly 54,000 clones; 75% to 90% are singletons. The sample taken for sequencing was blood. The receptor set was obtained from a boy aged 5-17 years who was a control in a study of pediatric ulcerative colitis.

In DNA form, the CDR3 reads TGTGCCAGCAGCTTAATTAGCGGGGGTGAACGGAACGAGCAGTACTTC. Translation: CASSLISGGERNEQYF. The chain has TRBV7-2 and TRBJ2-7, with 9 bases identical to TRBD2. Per germline, CDR1 SGHTA and CDR2 FQGNSA. The CDR3 runs to 16 residues. J was trimmed by 5 bases and V by 2 bases; bases with no gene match: 10.

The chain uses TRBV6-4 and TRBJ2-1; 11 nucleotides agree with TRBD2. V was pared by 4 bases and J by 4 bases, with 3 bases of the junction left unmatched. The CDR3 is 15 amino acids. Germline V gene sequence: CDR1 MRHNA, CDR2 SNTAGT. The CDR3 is CASSGTSGGYNEQFF. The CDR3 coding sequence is TGTGCCAGCAGTGGCACTAGCGGGGGATACAATGAGCAGTTCTTC.

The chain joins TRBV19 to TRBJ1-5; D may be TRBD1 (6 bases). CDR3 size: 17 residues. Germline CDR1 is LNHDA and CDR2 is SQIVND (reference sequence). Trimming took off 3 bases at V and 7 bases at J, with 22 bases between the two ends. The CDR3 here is CASSMRGPGEAWQPQHF. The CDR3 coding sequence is TGTGCCAGTAGTATGCGGGGGCCGGGCGAGGCCTGGCAGCCCCAGCATTTT.

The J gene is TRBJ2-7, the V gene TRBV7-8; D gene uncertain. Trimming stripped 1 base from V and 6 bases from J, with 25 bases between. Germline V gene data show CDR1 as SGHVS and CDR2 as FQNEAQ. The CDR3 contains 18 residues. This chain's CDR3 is CASSLGLAAWGRTGEQYF. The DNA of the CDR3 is TGTGCCAGCAGCTTAGGACTGGCTGCCTGGGGTAGAACGGGCGAGCAGTACTTC.

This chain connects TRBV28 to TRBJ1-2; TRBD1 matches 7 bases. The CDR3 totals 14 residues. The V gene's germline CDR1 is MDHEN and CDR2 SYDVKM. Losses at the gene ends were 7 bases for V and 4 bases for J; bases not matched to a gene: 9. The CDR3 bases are TGTGCCAGCAAACCGGGACAGCTAATCTATGGCTACACCTTC. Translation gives CASKPGQLIYGYTF.

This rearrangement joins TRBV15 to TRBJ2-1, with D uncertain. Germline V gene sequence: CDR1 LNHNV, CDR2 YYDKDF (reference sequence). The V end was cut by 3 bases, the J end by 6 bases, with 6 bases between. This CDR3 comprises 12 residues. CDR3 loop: CATSSNSNEQFF. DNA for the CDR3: TGTGCCACCAGCAGCAATAGCAATGAGCAGTTCTTC.

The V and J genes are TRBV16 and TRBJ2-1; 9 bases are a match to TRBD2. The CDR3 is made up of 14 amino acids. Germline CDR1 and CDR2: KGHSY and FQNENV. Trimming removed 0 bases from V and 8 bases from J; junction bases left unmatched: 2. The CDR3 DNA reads TGTGCCAGCAGCCAATCGCGGGGGGGCCATGAGCAGTTCTTC. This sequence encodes CASSQSRGGHEQFF.

Written as DNA, the CDR3 is TGTGCCAGCAGCAAACCCTCGGACATCTACGAGCAGTACTTC. Its translation: CASSKPSDIYEQYF. This chain links TRBV21-1 with TRBJ2-7; the table names TRBD1, a call not compared with the DNA. TRBV21-1 is an annotated pseudogene. CDR3 length: 14 residues.

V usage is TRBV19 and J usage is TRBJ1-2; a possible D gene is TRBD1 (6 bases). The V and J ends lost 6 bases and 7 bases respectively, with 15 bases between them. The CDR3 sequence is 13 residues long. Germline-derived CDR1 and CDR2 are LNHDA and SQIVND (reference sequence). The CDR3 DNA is TGTGCCAGTAGCCCACAGGGAGTCCGTGGCTACACCTTC. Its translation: CASSPQGVRGYTF.

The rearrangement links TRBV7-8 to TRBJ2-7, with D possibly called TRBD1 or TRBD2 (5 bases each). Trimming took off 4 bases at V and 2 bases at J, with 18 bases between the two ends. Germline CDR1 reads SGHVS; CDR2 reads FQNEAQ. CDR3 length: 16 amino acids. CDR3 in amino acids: CASSSPRGAPPYEQYF. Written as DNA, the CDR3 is TGTGCCAGCAGCTCCCCCCGGGGCGCCCCTCCCTACGAGCAGTACTTC. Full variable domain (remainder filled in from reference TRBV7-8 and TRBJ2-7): GAGVSQSPRYKVAKRGQDVALRCDPISGHVSLFWYQQALGQGPEFLTYFQNEAQLDKSGLPSDRFFAERPEGSVSTLKIQRTQQEDSAVYLCASSSPRGAPPYEQYFGPGTRLTVT.

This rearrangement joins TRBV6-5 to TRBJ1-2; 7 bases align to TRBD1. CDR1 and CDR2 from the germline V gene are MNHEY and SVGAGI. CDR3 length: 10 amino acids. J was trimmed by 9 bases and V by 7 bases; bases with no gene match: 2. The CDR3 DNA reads TGTGCCAGCAACAGGGGAAGCTACACCTTC. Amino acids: CASNRGSYTF.

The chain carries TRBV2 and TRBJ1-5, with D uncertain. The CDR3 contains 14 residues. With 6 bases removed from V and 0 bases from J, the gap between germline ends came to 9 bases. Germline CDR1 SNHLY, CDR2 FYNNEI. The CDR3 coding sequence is TGTGCCAGCAGCTGGACGGATAGCAATCAGCCCCAGCATTTT. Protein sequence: CASSWTDSNQPQHF.

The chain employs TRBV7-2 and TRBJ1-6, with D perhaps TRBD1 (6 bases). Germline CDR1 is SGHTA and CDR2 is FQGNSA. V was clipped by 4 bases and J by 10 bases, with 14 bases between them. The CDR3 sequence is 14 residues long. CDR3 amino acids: CASSYTGLGSPLHF. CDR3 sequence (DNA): TGTGCCAGCAGCTACACAGGGTTAGGCTCACCCCTCCACTTT.

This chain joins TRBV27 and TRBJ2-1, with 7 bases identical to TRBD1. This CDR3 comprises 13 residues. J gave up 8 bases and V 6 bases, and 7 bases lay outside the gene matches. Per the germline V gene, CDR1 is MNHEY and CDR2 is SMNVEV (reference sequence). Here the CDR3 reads CASRTGSIDEQFF. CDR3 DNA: TGTGCCAGCAGGACAGGGAGTATCGATGAGCAGTTCTTC.

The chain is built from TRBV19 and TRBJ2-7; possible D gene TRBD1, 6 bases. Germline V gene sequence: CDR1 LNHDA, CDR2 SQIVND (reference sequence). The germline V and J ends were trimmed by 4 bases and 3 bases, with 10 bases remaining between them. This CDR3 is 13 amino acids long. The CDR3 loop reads CASSTTGFYEQYF. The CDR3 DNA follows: TGTGCCAGTAGTACTACAGGGTTCTACGAGCAGTACTTC.

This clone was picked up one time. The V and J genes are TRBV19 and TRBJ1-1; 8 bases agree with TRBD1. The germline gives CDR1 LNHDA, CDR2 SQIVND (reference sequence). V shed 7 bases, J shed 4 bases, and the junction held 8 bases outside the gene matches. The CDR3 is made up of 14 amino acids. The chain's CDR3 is CASIGAGGFTEAFF. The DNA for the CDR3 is TGTGCCAGTATAGGCGCAGGGGGCTTCACTGAAGCTTTCTTT.

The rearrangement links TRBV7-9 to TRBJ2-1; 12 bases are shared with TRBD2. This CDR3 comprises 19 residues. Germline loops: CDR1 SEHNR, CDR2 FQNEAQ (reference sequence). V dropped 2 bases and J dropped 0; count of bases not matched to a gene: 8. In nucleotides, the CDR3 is TGTGCCAGCAGCTTATTTGGGACTAGCGGGCCGACCTCCTACAATGAGCAGTTCTTC. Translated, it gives CASSLFGTSGPTSYNEQFF. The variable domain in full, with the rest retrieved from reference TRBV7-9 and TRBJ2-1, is DTGVSQNPRHKITKRGQNVTFRCDPISEHNRLYWYRQTLGQGPEFLTYFQNEAQLEKSRLLSDRFSAERPKGSFSTLEIQRTEQGDSAMYLCASSLFGTSGPTSYNEQFFGPGTRLTVL.

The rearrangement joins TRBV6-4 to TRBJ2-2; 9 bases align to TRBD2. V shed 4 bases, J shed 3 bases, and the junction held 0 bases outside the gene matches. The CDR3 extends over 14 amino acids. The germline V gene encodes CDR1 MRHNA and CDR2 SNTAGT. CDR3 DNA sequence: TGTGCCAGCAGTGTAGCGGGAGACACCGGGGAGCTGTTTTTT. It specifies CASSVAGDTGELFF.

CDR3: CASSFGGIPHEQYF. CDR3 bases: TGCGCCAGCAGCTTCGGCGGGATCCCACACGAGCAGTACTTC. J is TRBJ2-7 and V is TRBV5-1; D is possibly TRBD2 (6 bases). V was shortened by 2 bases and J by 5 bases, with 14 bases between the two germline ends. The CDR3 spans 14 residues. From germline, CDR1 is SGHRS and CDR2 YFSETQ.

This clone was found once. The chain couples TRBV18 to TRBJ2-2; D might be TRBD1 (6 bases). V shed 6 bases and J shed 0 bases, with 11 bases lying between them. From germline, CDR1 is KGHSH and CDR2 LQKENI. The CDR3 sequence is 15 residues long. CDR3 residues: CASSSTGSNTGELFF. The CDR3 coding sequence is TGTGCCAGCTCTTCGACAGGTTCGAACACCGGGGAGCTGTTTTTT.